This T cell receptor beta chain is drawn from a study of blood T cells in healthy people across ages. CDR3 length equals 14 residues. V shed 1 base and J shed 2 bases, with 8 bases lying between them. Germline V gene data show CDR1 as SGHRS and CDR2 as YFSETQ. Primed by a sample-barcoded 5' primer and a J-beta primer mix, a second PCR proceeded for 7 to 11 cycles. Every molecule of cDNA carried a tag from a template-switch adaptor with 12 random nucleotides. Sequencing of every sample gave 2.5 million or more CDR3-containing paired-end reads. TCRdb reprocessed the 5' RACE reads via MiXCR and lists one record per CDR3 protein. The table includes around 800,000 distinct CDR3 sequences, roughly 25% detected once. The data also belong to a second study, concerning T cells of mothers and their children. That work contributes: All extracted RNA went into cDNA synthesis, roughly 1.5 ug per 15 ul.

This TCR was recovered from a boy younger than 18 in good health. Source material: blood. This chain joins TRBV5-1 and TRBJ2-3; D remains ambiguous. The CDR3: CASSLPATTDTQYF. The CDR3 bases are TGCGCCAGCAGCTTGCCGGCTACCACAGATACGCAGTATTTT. The full variable domain, completed using reference TRBV5-1 and TRBJ2-3, is KAGVTQTPRYLIKTRGQQVTLSCSPISGHRSVSWYQQTPGQGLQFLFEYFSETQRNKGNFPGRFSGRQFSNSRSEMNVSTLELGDSALYLCASSLPATTDTQYFGPGTRLTVL.